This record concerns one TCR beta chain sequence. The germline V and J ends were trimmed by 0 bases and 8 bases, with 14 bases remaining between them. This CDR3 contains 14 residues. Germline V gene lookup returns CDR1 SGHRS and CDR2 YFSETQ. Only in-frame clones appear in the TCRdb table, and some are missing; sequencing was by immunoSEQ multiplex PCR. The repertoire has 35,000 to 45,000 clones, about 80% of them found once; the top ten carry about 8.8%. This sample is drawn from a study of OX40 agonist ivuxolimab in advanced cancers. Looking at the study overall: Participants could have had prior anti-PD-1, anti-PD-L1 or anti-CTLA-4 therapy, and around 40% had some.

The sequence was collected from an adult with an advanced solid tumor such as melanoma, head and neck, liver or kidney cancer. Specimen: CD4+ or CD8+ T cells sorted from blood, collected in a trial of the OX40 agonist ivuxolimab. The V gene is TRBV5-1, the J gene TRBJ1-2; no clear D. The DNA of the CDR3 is TGCGCCAGCAGCTTGGGCAGCCAACCCTTAGGCTACACCTTC. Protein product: CASSLGSQPLGYTF.